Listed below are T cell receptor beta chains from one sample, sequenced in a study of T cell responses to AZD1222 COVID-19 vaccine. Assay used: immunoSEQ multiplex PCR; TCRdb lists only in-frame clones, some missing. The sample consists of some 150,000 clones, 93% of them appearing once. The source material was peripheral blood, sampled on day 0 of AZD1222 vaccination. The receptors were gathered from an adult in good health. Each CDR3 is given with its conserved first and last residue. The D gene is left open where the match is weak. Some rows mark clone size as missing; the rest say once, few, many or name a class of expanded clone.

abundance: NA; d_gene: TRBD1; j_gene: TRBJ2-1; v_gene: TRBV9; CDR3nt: TGTGCCAGCAGCGCCCGGGACAGGGGTATCGATGAGCAGTTCTTC; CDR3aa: CASSARDRGIDEQFF
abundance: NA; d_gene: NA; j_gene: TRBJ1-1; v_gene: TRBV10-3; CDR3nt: TGTGCCATCAGTGATTCGGCAGGGGTTGGTGAAGCTTTCTTT; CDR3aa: CAISDSAGVGEAFF
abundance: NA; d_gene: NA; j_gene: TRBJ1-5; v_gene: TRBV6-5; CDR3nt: TGTGCCAGCAGTTCCTCGGACAGAAATCAGCCCCAGCATTTT; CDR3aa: CASSSSDRNQPQHF
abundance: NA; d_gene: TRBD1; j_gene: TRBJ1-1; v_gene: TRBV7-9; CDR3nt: TGTGCCAGCAGCATAGGACAGGGGGAAGCTTTCTTT; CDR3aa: CASSIGQGEAFF
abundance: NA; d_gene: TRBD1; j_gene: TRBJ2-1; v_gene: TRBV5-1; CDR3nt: TGCGCCAGCAGCCGTCAGGTGCAGGGGGCGAATGAGCAGTTCTTC; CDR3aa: CASSRQVQGANEQFF
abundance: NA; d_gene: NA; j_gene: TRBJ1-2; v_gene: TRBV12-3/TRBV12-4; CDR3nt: TGTGCCAGCCGCCGGACACTCTATGGCTACACCTTC; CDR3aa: CASRRTLYGYTF
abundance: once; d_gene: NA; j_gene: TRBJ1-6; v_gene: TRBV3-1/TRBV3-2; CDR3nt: TGTGCCAGCCGGAGGGTCAATAATTCACCCCTCCACTTT; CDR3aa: CASRRVNNSPLHF
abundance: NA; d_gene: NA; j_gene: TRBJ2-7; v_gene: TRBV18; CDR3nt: TGTGCCAGCTCACCAACGGGGTCCTACGAGCAGTACTTC; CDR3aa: CASSPTGSYEQYF
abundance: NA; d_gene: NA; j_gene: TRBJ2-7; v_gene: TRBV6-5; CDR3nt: TGTGCCAGCAGTTATGGGGAGAGCAACGAGCAGTACTTC; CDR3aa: CASSYGESNEQYF
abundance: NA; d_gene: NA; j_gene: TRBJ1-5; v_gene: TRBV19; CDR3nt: TGTGCCAGTAGTATGTTCAGGGTAAGCAATCAGCCCCAGCATTTT; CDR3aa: CASSMFRVSNQPQHF
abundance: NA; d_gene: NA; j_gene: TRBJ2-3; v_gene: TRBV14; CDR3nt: TGTGCCAGCAGCCAACTGGGTGCAGGCACAGATACGCAGTATTTT; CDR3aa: CASSQLGAGTDTQYF
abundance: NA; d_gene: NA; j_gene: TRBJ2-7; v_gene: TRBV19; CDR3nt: TGTGCCAGTAGTATCGGGTCGGGGGTGTCCTACGAGCAGTACTTC; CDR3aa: CASSIGSGVSYEQYF
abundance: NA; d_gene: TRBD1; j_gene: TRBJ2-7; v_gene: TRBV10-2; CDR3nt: TGCGCCAGCAGTGCGACCACAGGGGGCGCCCCCTACGAGCAGTACTTC; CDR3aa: CASSATTGGAPYEQYF
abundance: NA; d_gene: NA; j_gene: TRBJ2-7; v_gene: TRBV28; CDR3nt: TGTGCCAGCAGTTTATCCCCCGGGACTCGGATCTACGAGCAGTACTTC; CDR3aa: CASSLSPGTRIYEQYF
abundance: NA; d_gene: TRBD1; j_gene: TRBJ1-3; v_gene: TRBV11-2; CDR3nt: TGTGCCAGCAGCCCCCAGGGGGCTGGAAACACCATATATTTT; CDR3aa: CASSPQGAGNTIYF
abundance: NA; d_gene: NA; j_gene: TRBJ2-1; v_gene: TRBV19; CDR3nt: TGTGCCAGTAGTATACAAGGGGTCTATGAGCAGTTCTTC; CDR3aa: CASSIQGVYEQFF
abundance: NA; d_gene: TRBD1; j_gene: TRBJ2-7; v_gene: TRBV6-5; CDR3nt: TGTGCCAGCACCGTACGGGACAGGGGGCTCAACGAGCAGTACTTC; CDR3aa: CASTVRDRGLNEQYF
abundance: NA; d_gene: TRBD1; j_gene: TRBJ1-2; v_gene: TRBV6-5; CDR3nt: TGTGCCAGCAGTTCCCCGACAGGGATCTATGGCTACACCTTC; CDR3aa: CASSSPTGIYGYTF
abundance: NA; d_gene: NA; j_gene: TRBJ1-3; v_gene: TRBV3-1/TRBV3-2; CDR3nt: TGTGCCAGCAGCCAAGGGACAGAAAGAAACACCATATATTTT; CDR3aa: CASSQGTERNTIYF
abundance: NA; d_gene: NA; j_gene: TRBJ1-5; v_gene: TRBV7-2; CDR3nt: TGTGCCAGCAGCCGTAACGCTGTGTCCGATAATCAGCCCCAGCATTTT; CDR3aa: CASSRNAVSDNQPQHF
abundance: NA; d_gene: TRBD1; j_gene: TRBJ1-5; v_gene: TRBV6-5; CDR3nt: TGTGCCAGCAGCGCCGGGGACAGTGGGATTCAGCCCCAGCATTTT; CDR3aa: CASSAGDSGIQPQHF
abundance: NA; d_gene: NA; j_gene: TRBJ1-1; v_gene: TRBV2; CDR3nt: TGTGCCAGCGTCCCGGATCGGAACACTGAAGCTTTCTTT; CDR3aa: CASVPDRNTEAFF
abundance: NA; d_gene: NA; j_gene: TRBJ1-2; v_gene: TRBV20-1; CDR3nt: TGCAGTGCTAGGGGGTCAGCAGGCTACACCTTC; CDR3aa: CSARGSAGYTF
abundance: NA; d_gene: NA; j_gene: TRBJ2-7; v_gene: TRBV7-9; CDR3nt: TGTGCCAGCAGCTTAACACCCTACGAGCAGTACTTC; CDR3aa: CASSLTPYEQYF
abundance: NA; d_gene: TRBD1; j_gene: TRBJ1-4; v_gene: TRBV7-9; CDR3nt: TGTGCCAGCAGGTCGGGACAGGGGTTTGAGACTAATGAAAAACTGTTTTTT; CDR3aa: CASRSGQGFETNEKLFF
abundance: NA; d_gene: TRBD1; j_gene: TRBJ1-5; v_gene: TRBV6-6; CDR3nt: TGTGCCAGCAGTTACGGACAGGGGGACCAGCCCCAGCATTTT; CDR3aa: CASSYGQGDQPQHF
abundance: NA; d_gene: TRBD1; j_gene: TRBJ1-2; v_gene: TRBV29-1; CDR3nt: TGCAGCGTTGGGACAGGGAACAACTATGGCTACACCTTC; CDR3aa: CSVGTGNNYGYTF
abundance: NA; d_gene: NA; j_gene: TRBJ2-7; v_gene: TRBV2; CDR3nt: TGTGCCAGCAGGTCCTTGAACGGCGAGCAGTACTTC; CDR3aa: CASRSLNGEQYF
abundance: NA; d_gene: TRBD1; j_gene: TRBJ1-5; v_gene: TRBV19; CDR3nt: TGTGCCAGTAGTTCCGTTACAGGGGTATCAAATCAGCCCCAGCATTTT; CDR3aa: CASSSVTGVSNQPQHF
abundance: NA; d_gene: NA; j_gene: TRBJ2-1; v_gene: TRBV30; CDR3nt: TGTGCCTGGAGTGACGGGATAGGCTACAATGAGCAGTTCTTC; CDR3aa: CAWSDGIGYNEQFF
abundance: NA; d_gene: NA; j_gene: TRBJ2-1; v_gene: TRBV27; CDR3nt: TGTGCCAGCAGTTTAGTAGGTCTTTACAATGAGCAGTTCTTC; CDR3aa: CASSLVGLYNEQFF
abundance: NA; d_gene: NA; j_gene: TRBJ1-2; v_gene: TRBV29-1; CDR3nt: TGCAGCGTTGAACCGACAGGTAACTATGGCTACACCTTC; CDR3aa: CSVEPTGNYGYTF
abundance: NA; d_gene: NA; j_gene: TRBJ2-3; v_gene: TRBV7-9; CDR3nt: TGTGCCAGCAGCTCAAGGACAGGGAGGGCAGCAACGCAGTATTTT; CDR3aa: CASSSRTGRAATQYF
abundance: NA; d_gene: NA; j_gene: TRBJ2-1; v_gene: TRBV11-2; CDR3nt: TGTGCCAGCAGCTTAGATCGGACAGCCAATGAGCAGTTCTTC; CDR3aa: CASSLDRTANEQFF
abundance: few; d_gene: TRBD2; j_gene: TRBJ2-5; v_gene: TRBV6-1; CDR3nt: TGTGCCAGCAGTGAACGGACTAGCGGTGGGCGAGAGACCCAGTACTTC; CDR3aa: CASSERTSGGRETQYF
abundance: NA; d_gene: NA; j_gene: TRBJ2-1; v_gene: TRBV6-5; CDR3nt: TGTGCCAGCAGCTTAGGGATTTTTTCCTACAATGAGCAGTTCTTC; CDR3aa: CASSLGIFSYNEQFF
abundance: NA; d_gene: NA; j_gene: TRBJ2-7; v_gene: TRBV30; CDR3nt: TGTGCCTGGAGTCGGCCACTGGGGCTCGAGCAGTACTTC; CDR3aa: CAWSRPLGLEQYF
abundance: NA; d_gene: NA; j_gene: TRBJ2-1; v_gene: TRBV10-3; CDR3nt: TGTGCCATCAGTGTCGGACCAACGGGACGCAATGAGCAGTTCTTC; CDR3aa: CAISVGPTGRNEQFF
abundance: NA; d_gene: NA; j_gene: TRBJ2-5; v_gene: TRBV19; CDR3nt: TGTGCCAGTAGTACAGAAGAGACCCAGTACTTC; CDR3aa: CASSTEETQYF
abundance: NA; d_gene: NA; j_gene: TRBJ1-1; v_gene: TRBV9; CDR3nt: TGTGCCAGCAGCGCATTAACAGAGGGCACTGAAGCTTTCTTT; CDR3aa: CASSALTEGTEAFF
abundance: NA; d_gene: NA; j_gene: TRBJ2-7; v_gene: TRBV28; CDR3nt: TGTGCCAGCAGTTCGTCCTATAGAGAGATCTACGAGCAGTACTTC; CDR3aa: CASSSSYREIYEQYF
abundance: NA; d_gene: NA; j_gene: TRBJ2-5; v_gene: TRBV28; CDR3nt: TGTGCCAGCAGTTTTGGAGGCCGGACCCAGTACTTC; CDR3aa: CASSFGGRTQYF
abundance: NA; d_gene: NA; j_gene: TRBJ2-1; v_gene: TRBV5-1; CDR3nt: TGCGCCAGCAGCTTGGATCCGGGGAGGACTGAGCAGTTCTTC; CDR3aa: CASSLDPGRTEQFF
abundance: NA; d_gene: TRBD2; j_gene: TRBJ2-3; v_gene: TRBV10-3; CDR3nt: TGTGCCATCAGTGAAGGGCTAGCGGGAGGTCCCGATACGCAGTATTTT; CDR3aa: CAISEGLAGGPDTQYF
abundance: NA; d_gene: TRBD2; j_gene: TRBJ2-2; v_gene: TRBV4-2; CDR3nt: TGTGCCAGCAGCCAAGAGGTAGCGGGAGTAGACACCGGGGAGCTGTTTTTT; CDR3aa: CASSQEVAGVDTGELFF
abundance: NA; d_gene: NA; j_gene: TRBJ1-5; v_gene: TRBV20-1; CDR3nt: TGCAGTGCTAGTCCGGACGGTAGCAATCAGCCCCAGCATTTT; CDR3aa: CSASPDGSNQPQHF
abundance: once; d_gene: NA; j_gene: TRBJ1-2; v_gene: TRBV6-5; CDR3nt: TGTGCCAGCAGTTATACCCCGACGGGGGCGAATGGCTACACCTTC; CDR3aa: CASSYTPTGANGYTF
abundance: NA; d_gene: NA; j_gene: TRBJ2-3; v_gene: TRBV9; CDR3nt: TGTGCCAGCAGCGTAGGAGTCTCAGATACGCAGTATTTT; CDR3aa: CASSVGVSDTQYF
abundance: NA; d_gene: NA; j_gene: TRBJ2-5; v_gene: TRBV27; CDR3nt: TGTGCCAGCAGCTCACGCCGAGAGACCCAGTACTTC; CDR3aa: CASSSRRETQYF
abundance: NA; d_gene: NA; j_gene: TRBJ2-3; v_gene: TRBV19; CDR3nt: TGTGCCAGTAGTAATCGACCGGTTAGCACAGATACGCAGTATTTT; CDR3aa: CASSNRPVSTDTQYF